The T cell receptor (beta chain) under discussion was sequenced for a study of beta chain features in type 1 diabetes. The CDR3 runs 15 residues. The V and J ends lost 4 bases and 0 bases, in that order; junction bases with no gene match: 6. Germline CDR1 reads SGHTA; CDR2 reads FQGNSA. The isolated RNA, all of it, was reverse transcribed, so expressed TCRB transcripts were what got sequenced. Some clones are missing from TCRdb's copy, which holds only in-frame ones; the method was immunoSEQ multiplex PCR. The data contain some 410,000 clones, approximately 14% of them seen just once; the ten biggest clones take up around 0.039%. This clone was picked up many times.

This receptor was obtained from a man younger than 40 in good health. The rearrangement joins TRBV7-2 to TRBJ2-7; TRBD1 agrees at 7 bases. The sample taken for sequencing was naive CD4+ T cells from blood. The CDR3 coding sequence is TGTGCCAGCAGCTCCGACAGGGTATCCTCCTACGAGCAGTACTTC. Translated, it gives CASSSDRVSSYEQYF.